The clone carrying this T cell receptor beta chain was detected a few times. The data are from a study of beta chain features in type 1 diabetes. This CDR3 region has 13 residues. The V gene lost 2 bases and the J gene lost 9 bases, with 11 bases spanning the gap. Germline CDR1 is MNHEY and CDR2 is SMNVEV (reference sequence). All of the isolated RNA was reverse transcribed, so expressed TCRB transcripts were sequenced. Profiled with immunoSEQ multiplex PCR; TCRdb holds only in-frame clones, not every one. The repertoire holds a few hundred thousand clones, with roughly 30% as singletons. The TCR was taken from a man under 40 in good health. Sequenced: central memory CD4+ T cells from blood. The chain uses TRBV27 and TRBJ1-3; unclear D gene. CDR3 amino acids: CASSLGPRGTIYF. DNA of the CDR3: TGTGCCAGCAGTTTAGGCCCCCGGGGCACCATATATTTT.